The next 15 T cell receptor beta chains were all read from a single sample in a study of cytomegalovirus exposure and HLA in healthy donors. The PCR employed 60 Vbeta primers together with 13 Jbeta primers. TCRdb keeps only in-frame clones here, not all; method: immunoSEQ multiplex PCR. Of 100,000 to 150,000 clones in the sample, around four fifths were seen once. Sequenced sample: PBMCs. Receptor source: a boy between 2 and 10 years old in good health and CMV-seronegative.

This chain joins TRBV11-2 and TRBJ2-7; 9 nucleotides match TRBD1. CDR3 size: 15 residues. The V segment lost 5 bases and the J segment 2 bases; nucleotides outside the gene matches: 7. In germline, CDR1 is SGHAT, CDR2 FQNNGV. The CDR3 DNA reads TGTGCCAGCAGCCTTGGACAGGGGTACCCCTACGAGCAGTACTTC. It specifies CASSLGQGYPYEQYF.

The chain carries TRBV30 and TRBJ2-1; 8 nucleotides align to TRBD2. The CDR3 spans 14 residues. V dropped 2 bases and J dropped 5; count of bases not matched to a gene: 5. Germline values: CDR1 GTSNPN, CDR2 SVGIG (reference sequence). The DNA of the CDR3 is TGTGCCTGGAGTTTTGGTAGCGGGAACAATGAGCAGTTCTTC. It specifies CAWSFGSGNNEQFF.

The chain joins TRBV7-9 to TRBJ1-6; D perhaps matches TRBD1 (5 bases). V was clipped by 1 base and J by 2 bases, with 18 bases between them. CDR3 length equals 19 residues. Per the germline V gene, CDR1 is SEHNR and CDR2 is FQNEAQ (reference sequence). The chain's CDR3 is CASSLGPLISTAYNSPLHF. The DNA of the CDR3 is TGTGCCAGCAGCTTAGGCCCTCTTATTTCGACAGCCTATAATTCACCCCTCCACTTT.

The chain uses TRBV7-9 and TRBJ2-1, with D possibly TRBD1 on 6 matching bases. The CDR3 has 16 residues. Trimming took 5 bases from V and 5 from J, leaving 19 bases between them. Looked up from germline, CDR1 is SEHNR and CDR2 is FQNEAQ (reference sequence). The CDR3 region has the DNA TGTGCCAGCAGCCCCAGATGGGGGCGCGCGGACAATGAGCAGTTCTTC. Amino acid sequence: CASSPRWGRADNEQFF.

The chain carries TRBV5-1 and TRBJ2-2; 10 nucleotides line up with TRBD2. Trimming took 4 bases from V and 6 from J; bases not matched to a gene: 12. CDR3 size: 17 residues. Germline values: CDR1 SGHRS, CDR2 YFSETQ. The DNA for the CDR3 is TGCGCCAGCAGCGCCCCGGGACTAGCGACTTTCCCCGGGGAGCTGTTTTTT. This sequence encodes CASSAPGLATFPGELFF.

V gene TRBV5-4 combines with J gene TRBJ2-2, with D possibly matching TRBD2 (6 bases). Trimming stripped 7 bases from V and 5 bases from J, with 21 bases between. Germline assignment: CDR1 SGHNT and CDR2 YYREEE (reference sequence). The CDR3 spans 16 residues. CDR3 in DNA: TGTGCCAGCGCTAAAACCGGGACTCCCAGGACCGGGGAGCTGTTTTTT. Its protein product is CASAKTGTPRTGELFF. Together with reference TRBV5-4 and TRBJ2-2, the CDR3 gives the full variable domain: ETGVTQSPTHLIKTRGQQVTLRCSSQSGHNTVSWYQQALGQGPQFIFQYYREEENGRGNFPPRFSGLQFPNYSSELNVNALELDDSALYLCASAKTGTPRTGELFFGEGSRLTVL.

This chain joins TRBV7-9 and TRBJ1-2; tentatively, D is TRBD1 (5 bases). CDR1 SEHNR and CDR2 FQNEAQ come from the germline V gene (reference sequence). V dropped 4 bases and J dropped 9 bases, with 9 bases sitting between them. The CDR3 sequence is 11 residues long. CDR3: CASSSPDSYTF. In nucleotides, the CDR3 is TGTGCCAGCAGCTCCCCGGACAGCTACACCTTC.

V gene TRBV5-8 combines with J gene TRBJ2-1; D gene unclear. The CDR3 sequence is 16 residues long. The V gene lost 3 bases and the J gene lost 3 bases, with 16 bases spanning the gap. Germline values: CDR1 SGHTS, CDR2 YDEGEE. The CDR3 loop is CASSWFAVWFYNEQFF. The CDR3 nucleotides read TGTGCCAGCAGCTGGTTCGCGGTCTGGTTCTACAATGAGCAGTTCTTC.

The gene calls are TRBV29-1 and TRBJ1-2; D is ambiguous. Trimming shortened V by 0 bases and J by 4 bases, and 18 bases separated the two germline ends. The CDR3 is 16 amino acids. Germline V gives CDR1 SQVTM, CDR2 ANQGSEA. In DNA form, the CDR3 reads TGCAGCGTTGAAGAATCTGACACCCCTGGAAGCTATGGCTACACCTTC. Its protein is CSVEESDTPGSYGYTF.

J is TRBJ2-3 and V is TRBV7-9; D perhaps matches TRBD1 (7 bases). CDR1 SEHNR and CDR2 FQNEAQ come from the germline V gene (reference sequence). This CDR3 spans 13 amino acids. Trimming cost V 2 bases and J 5 bases, with 8 bases left between them. In DNA, the CDR3 is TGTGCCAGCAGCTTACAGGGGGGAGATACGCAGTATTTT. This translates into CASSLQGGDTQYF.

The V gene is TRBV9, the J gene TRBJ1-1; 10 positions match TRBD1. Germline values: CDR1 SGDLS, CDR2 YYNGEE. V lost 0 bases and J lost 1; bases outside the gene matches: 6. The CDR3 runs 17 residues. CDR3 amino acids: CASSVAPDRGKNTEAFF. DNA of the CDR3: TGTGCCAGCAGCGTAGCCCCGGACAGGGGGAAGAACACTGAAGCTTTCTTT.

The gene calls are TRBV9 and TRBJ2-2; 12 nucleotides align to TRBD2. With 3 bases clipped from V and 5 bases from J, the junction kept 5 bases outside the gene matches. The length of the CDR3 is 16 residues. Germline V CDR1 and CDR2: SGDLS, YYNGEE. This chain's CDR3 is CASSASGGARTGELFF. Written as DNA, the CDR3 is TGTGCCAGCAGCGCTAGCGGGGGGGCACGGACCGGGGAGCTGTTTTTT.

The V call is TRBV21-1, the J call TRBJ1-2. TRBV21-1 is a pseudogene locus. The CDR3 is 15 residues long. CDR3 nucleotide sequence: TGTGCCAGCAGCAAAGAGGAGGGGATGGCCTATGGCTACACCTTC. It codes for CASSKEEGMAYGYTF.

V and J are TRBV9 and TRBJ2-7, with 7 bases identical to TRBD2. The ends lost 0 bases at V and 2 bases at J; junction bases unmatched: 8. Germline assignment: CDR1 SGDLS and CDR2 YYNGEE. The CDR3 is 16 amino acids. The CDR3 reads CASSVDGGSFPYEQYV. CDR3 DNA sequence: TGTGCCAGCAGCGTAGACGGCGGGAGCTTCCCCTACGAGCAGTACGTC.

The gene calls are TRBV27 and TRBJ1-1; D perhaps matches TRBD1 (6 bases). V lost 7 bases to trimming and J lost 3 bases, with 6 bases between them. The germline V gene encodes CDR1 MNHEY and CDR2 SMNVEV (reference sequence). CDR3 length: 11 amino acids. The CDR3 is CASTGDTEAFF. The CDR3 nucleotides read TGTGCCAGCACAGGGGACACTGAAGCTTTCTTT.